This TCR beta chain was sequenced during a study of blood T cells in healthy people across ages. Note on this clonotype: Its antigen is as yet unknown.

Study results and limitations: Reliance upon unsorted PBMCs precluded definitive naive versus antigen-experienced comparison.

Sample-barcoded 5' priming and a J-beta primer mix drove a second PCR of roughly 6 to 12 cycles. A 12-random-nucleotide template-switch adaptor tagged each cDNA molecule. TCRdb recomputed calls from the 5' RACE reads with MiXCR, one row per CDR3 protein. Of around 800,000 distinct CDR3 sequences in the sample, roughly 25% are singletons; the top ten hold 3%. These data are also associated with another study on T cells of mothers and their children. From that paper: cDNA synthesis used all extracted RNA, 1.5 ug per 15 ul.

This TCR was recovered from a boy between 10 and 17 years old in good health. What was sequenced was blood.

The CDR3 sequence: CSVQDRALYNEQFF. CDR3 sequence (DNA): TGCAGCGTCCAAGATAGGGCCCTTTACAATGAGCAGTTCTTC. This chain links TRBV29-1 with TRBJ2-1; no reliable D call. CDR1 is SQVTM and CDR2 is ANQGSEA in the germline V gene. V was trimmed by 6 bases and J by 4 bases, leaving 16 bases between them. This CDR3 contains 14 residues.